This T cell receptor beta chain was captured by sequencing in a study of cytomegalovirus exposure and HLA in healthy donors. It was with 60 Vbeta and 13 Jbeta primers that the PCR ran. TCRdb's copy holds only in-frame clones and misses some; the assay was immunoSEQ multiplex PCR. The top ten hold roughly 2.5% of the sample, which has roughly 110,000 clones, about 74% seen once. The CDR3 is 17 amino acids. Trimming removed 6 bases from V and 2 bases from J; junction bases left unmatched: 11. The germline V gene encodes CDR1 SGHTA and CDR2 FQGNSA. Sequences were obtained from PBMCs. The receptor's source is a female donor in good health and CMV-seronegative. The chain recombines TRBV7-2 with TRBJ2-3, with TRBD2 matching over 10 bases. This CDR3 reads CASRSRIAGGPTDTQYF. The CDR3 DNA is TGTGCCAGCAGATCTCGTATAGCGGGGGGACCCACAGATACGCAGTATTTT.